What follows are 27 T cell receptor beta chains derived from one specimen sequenced in a study of blood T cell repertoires in COVID-19. Generated by immunoSEQ multiplex PCR, the TCRdb table keeps only in-frame clones and is missing some. The sample lists about 200,000 clones; about nine tenths were seen once. Sequencing was performed on peripheral blood. These receptors were collected from a man aged 45 to 65 with acute or convalescent COVID-19.

The V gene is TRBV10-1, the J gene TRBJ1-2, with D unresolved. Trimming removed 1 base from V and 1 base from J, with 4 bases in between. CDR3 length equals 13 residues. The germline V gene has CDR1 WNHNN and CDR2 SYGVQD (reference sequence). The CDR3 loop is CASSEWLNYGYTF. DNA for the CDR3: TGCGCCAGCAGTGAGTGGCTTAACTATGGCTACACCTTC.

The rearrangement joins TRBV5-4 to TRBJ1-5; D is undetermined. The length of the CDR3 is 14 residues. Germline loops: CDR1 SGHNT, CDR2 YYREEE (reference sequence). The V gene lost 1 base and the J gene lost 7 bases, with 12 bases spanning the gap. The CDR3 DNA sequence: TGTGCCAGCAGCTTGTGGGGTTCGGGGCAGCCCCAGCATTTT. Translated, it gives CASSLWGSGQPQHF.

This chain joins TRBV7-9 and TRBJ1-4; no clear D gene. From germline, CDR1 is SEHNR and CDR2 FQNEAQ (reference sequence). The V gene lost 1 base and the J gene lost 6 bases, with 9 bases spanning the gap. The length of the CDR3 is 14 residues. The CDR3 protein is CASSLGTGYEKLFF. CDR3 in DNA: TGTGCCAGCAGCTTAGGGACGGGGTATGAAAAACTGTTTTTT.

The rearrangement joins TRBV4-1 to TRBJ1-2; no definite D call. Trimming removed 0 bases from V and 0 bases from J, with 8 bases in between. CDR1 MGHRA and CDR2 YSYEKL come from the germline V gene. This CDR3 spans 15 amino acids. The CDR3 DNA follows: TGCGCCAGCAGCCAAGATCTGAGCACTAACTATGGCTACACCTTC. Translating gives CASSQDLSTNYGYTF.

This chain links TRBV30 with TRBJ2-1, with 11 bases aligning to TRBD2. CDR3 length: 13 residues. V trimming: 8 bases; J trimming: 5 bases; junction bases outside the gene matches: 5. Per the germline V gene, CDR1 is GTSNPN and CDR2 is SVGIG (reference sequence). CDR3 amino acids: CALGLAGNNEQFF. For the CDR3, the DNA is TGTGCCCTCGGACTAGCGGGCAACAATGAGCAGTTCTTC.

This clone was detected only once. The same CDR3 is also encoded by other DNA sequences in this sample. The chain combines TRBV2 with TRBJ1-2; weak D call: TRBD1 (5 bases). The CDR3 has 14 residues. V was pared by 1 base and J by 4 bases, with 10 bases between. From germline, CDR1 is SNHLY and CDR2 FYNNEI. The CDR3 coding sequence is TGTGCCAGCAGTGAAGGCCCGGGGGTCTATGGCTACACCTTC. Its translation is CASSEGPGVYGYTF.

This chain links TRBV4-1 with TRBJ2-2, with TRBD1 identical over 8 bases. The CDR3 has 19 residues. Trimming at V came to 4 bases and at J to 4 bases, leaving 17 bases not matched to a gene. In germline, CDR1 is MGHRA, CDR2 YSYEKL. This CDR3 reads CASSLQEVGRGRVTGELFF. The CDR3 coding sequence is TGCGCCAGCAGCCTCCAAGAGGTGGGCAGGGGGCGCGTCACCGGGGAGCTGTTTTTT.

The chain recombines TRBV28 with TRBJ2-7; TRBD1 matches 8 bases. The CDR3 loop spans 13 amino acids. The ends lost 6 bases at V and 4 bases at J; junction bases unmatched: 5. The germline V gene has CDR1 MDHEN and CDR2 SYDVKM. Written as DNA, the CDR3 is TGTGCCAGCAGACGGACAGGGATATACGAGCAGTACTTC. Amino acid sequence: CASRRTGIYEQYF.

This rearrangement joins TRBV10-3 to TRBJ2-7; 7 nucleotides align to TRBD1. Germline V gene data show CDR1 as ENHRY and CDR2 as SYGVKD. This CDR3 comprises 14 residues. With V trimmed by 8 bases and J by 0 bases, 7 bases remained unmatched. The CDR3 nucleotides read TGTGCCATCGGGCGGAGACAGGGCTCCTACGAGCAGTACTTC. Protein sequence: CAIGRRQGSYEQYF.

The rearrangement joins TRBV6-5 to TRBJ1-2; 10 nucleotides agree with TRBD1. Germline values: CDR1 MNHEY, CDR2 SVGAGI. The CDR3 sequence is 15 residues long. The V gene end was trimmed by 10 bases and the J gene end by 5 bases; junction bases not matched to a gene: 13. The chain's CDR3 is CATTPGQGTGYGYTF. The CDR3, as DNA: TGTGCCACCACGCCGGGACAGGGGACTGGGTATGGCTACACCTTC.

The V call is TRBV21-1, the J call TRBJ1-5. TRBV21-1 is flagged as a pseudogene. The CDR3 length is 16 residues. CDR3 bases: TGTGCCAGCAGCGCAGACTATTGGGAGGTCAATCAGCCCCAGCATTTT. It is translated as CASSADYWEVNQPQHF.

This rearrangement joins TRBV3-1 (or the pseudogene TRBV3-2) to TRBJ1-6; perhaps TRBD1 as D (5 bases). V was clipped by 1 base and J by 4 bases, with 11 bases between them. The CDR3 loop spans 16 amino acids. Germline V CDR1 and CDR2: LGHDT, YNNKEL (reference sequence). CDR3 coding DNA: TGTGCCAGCAGCCAAGGTAGGGGAGGGTATAATTCACCCCTCCACTTT. Its protein is CASSQGRGGYNSPLHF.

This clone has a single count. The gene calls are TRBV6-6 and TRBJ2-7; 8 bases are a match to TRBD1. Germline V gene lookup returns CDR1 MNHNY and CDR2 SVGAGI (reference sequence). This CDR3 is built from 15 residues. The junction had 6 bases not matched to a gene; V was cut back by 4 bases and J by 1 base. The CDR3 is CASSFTRQGSYEQYF. Written as DNA, the CDR3 is TGTGCCAGCAGTTTCACCAGACAGGGGTCCTACGAGCAGTACTTC.

V gene TRBV24-1 combines with J gene TRBJ2-3; D may be TRBD1 (6 bases). The CDR3 loop spans 14 amino acids. Germline-derived CDR1 and CDR2 are KGHDR and SFDVKD. The ends were cut back, 5 bases at V and 4 bases at J, with 12 bases in the middle. CDR3 nucleotide sequence: TGTGCCACCAGTGGGACAGCGTGGTCAGATACGCAGTATTTT. Translated: CATSGTAWSDTQYF.

The genes are TRBV9 and TRBJ2-2, with 9 bases matching TRBD1. Trimming at V came to 4 bases and at J to 1 base, leaving 5 bases not matched to a gene. Looked up from germline, CDR1 is SGDLS and CDR2 is YYNGEE. The CDR3 contains 16 residues. Here the CDR3 reads CASSLRGQGNTGELFF. The CDR3 coding sequence is TGTGCCAGCAGCCTAAGGGGACAGGGGAACACCGGGGAGCTGTTTTTT.

This rearrangement joins TRBV4-1 to TRBJ2-1, with a tentative D call TRBD2 (6 bases). Per the germline V gene, CDR1 is MGHRA and CDR2 is YSYEKL. CDR3 size: 14 residues. V dropped 5 bases and J dropped 9 bases, with 17 bases sitting between them. The CDR3 DNA reads TGCGCCAGCAGCGGCACCGGGGGAAGGGGTGAGCAGTTCTTC. Its translation is CASSGTGGRGEQFF.

CDR3 sequence reads: CASSTGPGNTEAFF. The CDR3 DNA follows: TGTGCCAGCAGTACAGGGCCCGGGAACACTGAAGCTTTCTTT. The J gene is TRBJ1-1, the V gene TRBV7-2, with D perhaps matching TRBD1 (6 bases). V was cut by 6 bases and J by 1 base, with 12 bases left in between. The CDR3 runs 14 residues. Germline lookup yields CDR1 SGHTA and CDR2 FQGNSA.

V is TRBV2 and J is TRBJ2-1; TRBD1 is a possible D gene (6 bases). The CDR3 is 13 residues long. Germline values: CDR1 SNHLY, CDR2 FYNNEI. Trimming took off 7 bases at V and 2 bases at J, with 9 bases between the two ends. This CDR3 reads CASTGTPYNEQFF. CDR3 DNA: TGTGCCAGCACCGGGACACCCTACAATGAGCAGTTCTTC.

This chain links TRBV11-2 with TRBJ1-2, with D tentatively TRBD1 (6 bases). The ends were cut back, 5 bases at V and 4 bases at J, with 17 bases in the middle. Germline CDR1 is SGHAT and CDR2 is FQNNGV. This CDR3 spans 15 amino acids. Written as DNA, the CDR3 is TGTGCCAGCAGCCCCGCCGGACAGCTAGGCTATGGCTACACCTTC. Translation: CASSPAGQLGYGYTF.

The V call is TRBV18, the J call TRBJ2-5; D gene unclear. Trimming shortened V by 1 base and J by 1 base, and 10 bases separated the two germline ends. The V gene's germline CDR1 is KGHSH and CDR2 LQKENI. This CDR3 spans 15 amino acids. The CDR3 region is CASSPLGSTQETQYF. CDR3 nucleotides: TGTGCCAGCTCACCACTGGGCAGTACCCAAGAGACCCAGTACTTC.

V usage is TRBV6-6 and J usage is TRBJ2-7; 9 bases are shared with TRBD2. V dropped 5 bases and J dropped 4; count of bases not matched to a gene: 15. CDR1 is MNHNY, CDR2 SVGAGI, per germline (reference sequence). The CDR3 length is 17 residues. In DNA, the CDR3 is TGTGCCAGCAGTCCGACCCCCCGGCGGGGGGGCGTGTACGAGCAGTACTTC. Its protein is CASSPTPRRGGVYEQYF.

V gene TRBV7-8 combines with J gene TRBJ1-5; 7 bases are a match to TRBD1. Losses at the gene ends were 0 bases for V and 1 base for J; bases not matched to a gene: 3. Germline V CDR1 and CDR2: SGHVS, FQNEAQ. The CDR3 has 16 amino acids. CDR3 sequence: CASSLAGTVSNQPQHF. CDR3 sequence (DNA): TGTGCCAGCAGCTTAGCCGGGACAGTCAGCAATCAGCCCCAGCATTTT.

The chain carries TRBV5-1 and TRBJ2-7, with D perhaps TRBD1 (6 bases). Trimming pared 1 base from V and 1 base from J, leaving 9 bases between. Germline CDR1 and CDR2: SGHRS and YFSETQ. The CDR3 has 14 amino acids. This chain's CDR3 is CASSLTGYSYEQYF. CDR3 DNA sequence: TGCGCCAGCAGCTTGACAGGGTATTCCTACGAGCAGTACTTC.

The chain recombines TRBV6-1 with TRBJ2-7, with TRBD2 as a possible D gene (7 bases). Germline V lookup: CDR1 MNHNS, CDR2 SASEGT. The CDR3 totals 16 residues. Trimming shortened V by 4 bases and J by 5 bases, and 21 bases separated the two germline ends. The CDR3 region has the DNA TGTGCCAGCAGTGTGAAAGGGGGGGGATTTCGCGACGAGCAGTACTTC. Translating it yields CASSVKGGGFRDEQYF.

V and J are TRBV10-3 and TRBJ2-1, with 13 bases identical to TRBD2. The CDR3 runs 15 residues. V was pared by 5 bases and J by 8 bases, with 6 bases of the junction left unmatched. Per germline, CDR1 ENHRY and CDR2 SYGVKD. The CDR3 loop is CAISYGTSGVYEQFF. The CDR3 DNA is TGTGCCATCAGTTACGGGACTAGCGGGGTCTATGAGCAGTTCTTC.

Here the CDR3 reads CASTRTSGYKIYNEQFF. In DNA, the CDR3 is TGCGCCAGCACCAGGACTAGCGGTTATAAAATATACAATGAGCAGTTCTTC. V gene TRBV10-1 combines with J gene TRBJ2-1, with 10 bases fitting TRBD2. CDR1 and CDR2 from the germline V gene are WNHNN and SYGVQD (reference sequence). The CDR3 is made up of 17 amino acids. V was clipped by 7 bases and J by 4 bases; unmatched bases: 13.

The chain combines TRBV12-3 or TRBV12-4 with TRBJ1-2, with TRBD1 identical over 8 bases. The V segment lost 5 bases and the J segment 4 bases; nucleotides outside the gene matches: 3. The CDR3 is 13 amino acids. The CDR3 is CASSPTGAYGYTF. The CDR3 DNA reads as TGTGCCAGCAGTCCGACAGGGGCCTATGGCTACACCTTC.